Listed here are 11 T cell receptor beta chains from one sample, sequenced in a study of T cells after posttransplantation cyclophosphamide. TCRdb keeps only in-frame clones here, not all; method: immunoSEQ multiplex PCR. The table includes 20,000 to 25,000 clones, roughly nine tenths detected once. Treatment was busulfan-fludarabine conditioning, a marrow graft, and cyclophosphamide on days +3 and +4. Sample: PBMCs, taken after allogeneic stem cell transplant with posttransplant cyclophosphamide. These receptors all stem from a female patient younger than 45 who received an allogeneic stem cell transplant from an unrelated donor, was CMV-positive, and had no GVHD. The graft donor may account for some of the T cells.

CDR3 region: CASSQGTGEGMKAGANVLTF. Written as DNA, the CDR3 is TGCGCCAGCAGCCAAGGGACAGGGGAAGGCATGAAGGCTGGGGCCAACGTCCTGACTTTC. This chain links TRBV4-1 with TRBJ2-6, with 9 bases fitting TRBD1. Germline loops: CDR1 MGHRA, CDR2 YSYEKL. Germline trimming cut 1 base from V and 2 bases from J; bases unmatched to any gene: 12. The CDR3 is made up of 20 amino acids.

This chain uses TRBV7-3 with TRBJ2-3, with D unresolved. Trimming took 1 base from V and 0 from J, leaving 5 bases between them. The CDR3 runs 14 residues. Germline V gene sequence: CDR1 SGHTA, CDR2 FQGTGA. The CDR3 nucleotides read TGTGCCAGCAGCTTAAGAGGTAGCACAGATACGCAGTATTTT. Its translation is CASSLRGSTDTQYF.

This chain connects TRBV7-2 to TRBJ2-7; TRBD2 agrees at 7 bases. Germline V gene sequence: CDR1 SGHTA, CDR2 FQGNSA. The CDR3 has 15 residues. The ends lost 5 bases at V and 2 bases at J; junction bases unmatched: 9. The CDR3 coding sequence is TGTGCCAGCAGCCTGGCGGATCGGGGGGCCTACGAGCAGTACTTC. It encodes CASSLADRGAYEQYF.

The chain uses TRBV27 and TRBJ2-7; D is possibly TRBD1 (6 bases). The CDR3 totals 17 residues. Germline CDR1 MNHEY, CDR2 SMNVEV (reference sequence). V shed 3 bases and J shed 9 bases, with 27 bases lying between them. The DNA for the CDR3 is TGTGCCAGCAGTTTGTCCGTTGGACAGTCCAAACGAGCTATGCAGTACTTC. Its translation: CASSLSVGQSKRAMQYF.

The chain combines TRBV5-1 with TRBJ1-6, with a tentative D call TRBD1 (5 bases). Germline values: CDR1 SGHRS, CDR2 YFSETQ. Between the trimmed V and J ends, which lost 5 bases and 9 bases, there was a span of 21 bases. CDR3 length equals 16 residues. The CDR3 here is CASRLNLNRWISPLHF. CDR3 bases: TGCGCCAGCAGACTTAACTTAAACAGGTGGATTTCACCCCTCCACTTT.

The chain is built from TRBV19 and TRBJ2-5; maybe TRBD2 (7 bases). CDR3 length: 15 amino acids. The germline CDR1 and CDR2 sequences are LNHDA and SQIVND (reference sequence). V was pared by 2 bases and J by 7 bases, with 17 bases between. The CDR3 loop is CASSIPGGGLGTQYF. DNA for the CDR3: TGTGCCAGTAGTATACCAGGCGGGGGCCTTGGGACCCAGTACTTC.

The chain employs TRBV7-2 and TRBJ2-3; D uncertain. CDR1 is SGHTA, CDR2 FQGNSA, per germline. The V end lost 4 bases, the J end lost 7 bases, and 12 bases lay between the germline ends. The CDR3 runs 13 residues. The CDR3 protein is CASSSLLSYTQYF. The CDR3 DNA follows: TGTGCCAGCAGCTCGCTACTATCATATACGCAGTATTTT.

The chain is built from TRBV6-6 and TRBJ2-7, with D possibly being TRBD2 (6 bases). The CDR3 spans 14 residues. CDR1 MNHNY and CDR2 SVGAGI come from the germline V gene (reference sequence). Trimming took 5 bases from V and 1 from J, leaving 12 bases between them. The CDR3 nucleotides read TGTGCCAGCAGTGATCCTCGGGGGTCCTACGAGCAGTACTTC. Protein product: CASSDPRGSYEQYF.

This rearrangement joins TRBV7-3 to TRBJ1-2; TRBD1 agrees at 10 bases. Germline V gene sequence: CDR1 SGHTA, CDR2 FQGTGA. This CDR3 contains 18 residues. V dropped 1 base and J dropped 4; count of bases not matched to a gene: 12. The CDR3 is CASSLSSGGQGGFYGYTF. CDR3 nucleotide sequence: TGTGCCAGCAGCTTAAGTTCGGGTGGACAGGGGGGATTCTATGGCTACACCTTC.

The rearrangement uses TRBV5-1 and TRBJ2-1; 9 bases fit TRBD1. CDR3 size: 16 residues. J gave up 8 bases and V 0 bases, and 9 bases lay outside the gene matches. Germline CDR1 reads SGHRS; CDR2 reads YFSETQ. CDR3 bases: TGCGCCAGCAGCTTGGAACCGGGACAGGGTATGGATGAGCAGTTCTTC. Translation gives CASSLEPGQGMDEQFF.

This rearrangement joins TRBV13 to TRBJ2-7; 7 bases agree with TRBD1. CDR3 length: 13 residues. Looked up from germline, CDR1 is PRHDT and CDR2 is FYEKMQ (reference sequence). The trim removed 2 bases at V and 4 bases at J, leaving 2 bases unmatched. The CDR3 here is CASSLRGQYEQYF. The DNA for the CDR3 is TGTGCCAGCAGCTTAAGGGGACAGTACGAGCAGTACTTC. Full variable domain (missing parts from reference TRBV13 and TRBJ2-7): AAGVIQSPRHLIKEKRETATLKCYPIPRHDTVYWYQQGPGQDPQFLISFYEKMQSDKGSIPDRFSAQQFSDYHSELNMSSLELGDSALYFCASSLRGQYEQYFGPGTRLTVT.